The 6 T cell receptor beta chains listed next were all sequenced from one sample in a study of regulatory T cells in long-lasting Graves disease. HTBI primers from iRepertoire and Arm-PCR of CDR3 regions yielded the TCR beta libraries. From the multiplex PCR reads, TCRdb called clonotypes with MiXCR, one entry per CDR3 protein. The sample lists 350,000 to 450,000 distinct CDR3 sequences; approximately 25% were seen once. Time point of the sample: persistent/refractory GD, antithyroid drugs over 5 years with positive TRAb. PBMCs provided the RNA from which the TCR library was made. The starting material was peripheral blood mononuclear cells (PBMCs), obtained when the disease was refractory, from a patient treated with antithyroid drugs. These TCRs come from a woman between 40 and 50 years old with Graves disease.

CDR3 loop: CASSRVEIYRGYTF. The DNA of the CDR3 is TGTGCCAGCAGCAGAGTGGAGATCTATCGTGGCTACACCTTC. V gene TRBV11-1 combines with J gene TRBJ1-2, with D unclear. CDR3 length: 14 residues. The V gene's germline CDR1 is SGHAT and CDR2 FQDESV (reference sequence). V was clipped by 5 bases and J by 7 bases, with 17 bases between them.

This clonotype showed up many times. The chain combines TRBV30 with TRBJ2-7; 7 bases are shared with TRBD1. V dropped 5 bases and J dropped 2; count of bases not matched to a gene: 6. The germline V gene encodes CDR1 GTSNPN and CDR2 SVGIG (reference sequence). The CDR3 runs 13 residues. The CDR3 DNA follows: TGTGCCTGGGAGGGACAGAGCGCCTACGAGCAGTACTTC. This gives the protein CAWEGQSAYEQYF.

V usage is TRBV5-4 and J usage is TRBJ2-4, with TRBD2 identical over 15 bases. V lost 4 bases to trimming and J lost 8 bases; unmatched junction nucleotides: 10. The CDR3 has 17 amino acids. The germline gives CDR1 SGHNT, CDR2 YYREEE (reference sequence). The CDR3 protein is CASSPPGLAGGEDIQYF. CDR3 in DNA: TGTGCCAGCAGCCCACCGGGACTAGCGGGAGGAGAGGACATTCAGTACTTC.

This clonotype was detected ten times or more. The chain carries TRBV28 and TRBJ2-7; TRBD2 agrees at 15 bases. The ends lost 3 bases at V and 3 bases at J; junction bases unmatched: 3. Germline values: CDR1 MDHEN, CDR2 SYDVKM. The CDR3 runs to 16 residues. The CDR3 loop is CASSFGLAGGVYEQYF. In nucleotides, the CDR3 is TGTGCCAGCAGTTTTGGACTAGCGGGAGGGGTCTACGAGCAGTACTTC.

The rearrangement uses TRBV20-1 and TRBJ2-7; 12 bases map to TRBD2. V was pared by 1 base and J by 5 bases, with 12 bases of the junction left unmatched. The CDR3 is made up of 17 amino acids. Germline V CDR1 and CDR2: DFQATT, SNEGSKA (reference sequence). The chain's CDR3 is CSARGRFVRLAGDEQYF. The CDR3 coding sequence is TGCAGTGCTAGAGGTCGGTTTGTTCGACTAGCGGGAGACGAGCAGTACTTC.

The sample holds many counts of this clonotype. The chain couples TRBV7-3 to TRBJ2-2; D is perhaps TRBD1 (5 bases). CDR3 length equals 16 residues. CDR1 is SGHTA, CDR2 FQGTGA, per germline. The V end was cut by 4 bases, the J end by 6 bases, with 18 bases between. The CDR3 region is CASSSRGGKGSGELFF. The DNA for the CDR3 is TGTGCCAGCAGCTCAAGGGGCGGAAAGGGGTCCGGGGAGCTGTTTTTT. Based on the CDR3 plus reference TRBV7-3 and TRBJ2-2, the full variable domain is GAGVSQTPSNKVTEKGKYVELRCDPISGHTALYWYRQSLGQGPEFLIYFQGTGAADDSGLPNDRFFAVRPEGSVSTLKIQRTERGDSAVYLCASSSRGGKGSGELFFGEGSRLTVL.